The clone carrying this TCR beta chain has more than one count but fewer than ten. Germline CDR1 MNHEY, CDR2 SMNVEV (reference sequence). The CDR3 contains 14 residues. With 4 bases clipped from V and 7 bases from J, the junction kept 3 bases outside the gene matches. The data were obtained in a study of patients and donors after allogeneic stem cell transplantation. TCRdb reprocessed the RT-PCR reads via MiXCR and lists one record per CDR3 protein. The profile shows approximately 250,000 distinct CDR3 sequences, roughly 14% of them singletons. The TCR originated in a human donor who was either an allogeneic HSCT recipient or a stem cell or donor lymphocyte infusion donor (not recorded which). It is not recorded whose cells these are; they may come from a transplant donor. This chain links TRBV27 with TRBJ2-1, with 11 bases identical to TRBD2. Sample: blood, either unsorted or a sorted T cell fraction (not recorded which). This chain's CDR3 is CASSSGTSGNEQFF. The CDR3 DNA is TGTGCCAGCAGTTCTGGGACTAGCGGTAATGAGCAGTTCTTC.